These 28 T cell receptor beta chains were all obtained from the same sample, sequenced in a study of Tregs in tolerant kidney transplant recipients. The method was immunoSEQ multiplex PCR; TCRdb's version includes in-frame clones alone and lacks a portion of them. The sample shows about 68,000 clones, 80% to 85% of them seen only once. The sample comprised CD4+ T cells from blood. The source of these receptors is a human donor in good health.

A few counts support this clone. This sequence joins TRBV29-1 and TRBJ2-4, with 8 bases identical to TRBD1. Germline loops: CDR1 SQVTM, CDR2 ANQGSEA. V gave up 7 bases and J gave up 9 bases; unmatched junction bases: 11. CDR3 length: 13 amino acids. The chain's CDR3 is CSASQGGVSIQYF. CDR3 DNA sequence: TGCAGCGCCTCACAGGGGGGCGTTTCCATTCAGTACTTC.

The chain has TRBV4-1 and TRBJ2-1, with D possibly matching TRBD1 (5 bases). Germline CDR1 MGHRA, CDR2 YSYEKL. V gave up 1 base and J gave up 4 bases, with 14 bases separating them. CDR3 length equals 16 residues. CDR3 region: CASSQVPGQPYNEQFF. CDR3 nucleotides: TGCGCCAGCAGCCAAGTGCCTGGACAACCTTACAATGAGCAGTTCTTC.

V and J are TRBV7-9 and TRBJ2-6; 7 nucleotides match TRBD1. From germline, CDR1 is SEHNR and CDR2 FQNEAQ (reference sequence). V shed 10 bases and J 4 bases; nucleotides not matched to a gene: 4. The CDR3 length is 13 residues. The CDR3 DNA sequence: TGTGCCAACCAGGGGGACGGGGCCAACGTCCTGACTTTC. Protein sequence: CANQGDGANVLTF.

This clone was seen a handful of times. V is TRBV7-9 and J is TRBJ2-7, with a tentative D call TRBD2 (6 bases). This CDR3 region has 14 residues. The ends were cut back, 5 bases at V and 3 bases at J, with 14 bases in the middle. Germline lookup yields CDR1 SEHNR and CDR2 FQNEAQ (reference sequence). Here the CDR3 DNA reads TGTGCCAGCAGCAGGAGGGGCACCGACTACGAGCAGTACTTC. It is translated as CASSRRGTDYEQYF.

This sequence joins TRBV10-3 and TRBJ2-7; no clear D. The V gene lost 6 bases and the J gene lost 1 base, with 25 bases spanning the gap. This CDR3 spans 18 amino acids. Germline V gives CDR1 ENHRY, CDR2 SYGVKD. CDR3 nucleotides: TGTGCCATCAGACCTTCGAACCTACGGATACCTTTATCCTACGAGCAGTACTTC. Protein sequence: CAIRPSNLRIPLSYEQYF.

This clone was seen only once. V usage is TRBV30 and J usage is TRBJ2-2; no firm D call. The CDR3 totals 15 residues. Germline V lookup: CDR1 GTSNPN, CDR2 SVGIG (reference sequence). The V end was cut by 3 bases, the J end by 1 base, with 12 bases between. For the CDR3, the DNA is TGTGCCTGGAGACACGCGGTCCTGAACACCGGGGAGCTGTTTTTT. The encoded protein is CAWRHAVLNTGELFF.

The chain combines TRBV30 with TRBJ1-1, with D perhaps matching TRBD1 (6 bases). The CDR3 sequence is 18 residues long. Looked up from germline, CDR1 is GTSNPN and CDR2 is SVGIG (reference sequence). The V and J ends lost 3 bases and 0 bases respectively, with 23 bases between them. The CDR3: CAWRWQGPVGELNTEAFF. CDR3 bases: TGTGCCTGGAGGTGGCAGGGGCCCGTGGGGGAACTGAACACTGAAGCTTTCTTT.

V is TRBV5-1 and J is TRBJ1-1, with D unresolved. V was shortened by 0 bases and J by 10 bases, with 7 bases between the two germline ends. Per germline, CDR1 SGHRS and CDR2 YFSETQ. CDR3 length: 11 amino acids. The CDR3 DNA is TGCGCCAGCAGCTTGGGACACAGAGCTTTCTTT. Its translation is CASSLGHRAFF. The complete variable domain, with remaining parts taken from reference TRBV5-1 and TRBJ1-1, reads KAGVTQTPRYLIKTRGQQVTLSCSPISGHRSVSWYQQTPGQGLQFLFEYFSETQRNKGNFPGRFSGRQFSNSRSEMNVSTLELGDSALYLCASSLGHRAFFGQGTRLTVV.

The rearrangement uses TRBV4-1 and TRBJ1-1, with D uncertain. The germline V and J ends were trimmed by 3 bases and 1 base, with 3 bases remaining between them. The CDR3 sequence is 12 residues long. Germline V lookup: CDR1 MGHRA, CDR2 YSYEKL. CDR3 sequence: CASSHPNTEAFF. CDR3 DNA: TGCGCCAGCAGCCACCCGAACACTGAAGCTTTCTTT.

J is TRBJ1-4 and V is TRBV4-1; perhaps TRBD1 as D (6 bases). CDR1 and CDR2 from the germline V gene are MGHRA and YSYEKL. Trimming shortened V by 3 bases and J by 7 bases, and 18 bases separated the two germline ends. CDR3 length: 16 residues. In DNA, the CDR3 is TGCGCCAGCAGCCAGGGTTTAGGGGGGGCGCGTGAAAAACTGTTTTTT. Its translation is CASSQGLGGAREKLFF.

The V call is TRBV14, the J call TRBJ1-6; D is possibly TRBD1 (5 bases). CDR1 and CDR2 (germline): SGHDN, FVKESK. This CDR3 has 14 residues. The V gene lost 1 base and the J gene lost 10 bases, with 11 bases spanning the gap. CDR3 in DNA: TGTGCCAGCAGCCAAGTCGGGGGGGTCTCACCCCTCCACTTT. It translates to CASSQVGGVSPLHF. Based on the CDR3 plus reference TRBV14 and TRBJ1-6, the full variable domain is EAGVTQFPSHSVIEKGQTVTLRCDPISGHDNLYWYRRVMGKEIKFLLHFVKESKQDESGMPNNRFLAERTGGTYSTLKVQPAELEDSGVYFCASSQVGGVSPLHFGNGTRLTVT.

This chain uses TRBV15 with TRBJ2-4, with a tentative D call TRBD1 (5 bases). V gave up 11 bases and J gave up 0 bases, with 11 bases separating them. The CDR3 contains 13 residues. Germline CDR1 reads LNHNV; CDR2 reads YYDKDF (reference sequence). This CDR3 reads CASSGLAKNIQYF. The DNA of the CDR3 is TGTGCCTCATCAGGGTTAGCCAAAAACATTCAGTACTTC.

The chain combines TRBV9 with TRBJ2-3; D perhaps matches TRBD2 (5 bases). Germline V gene sequence: CDR1 SGDLS, CDR2 YYNGEE. The length of the CDR3 is 13 residues. The V end was cut by 2 bases, the J end by 3 bases, with 7 bases between. CDR3 in amino acids: CASSVEGTDTQYF. The CDR3 DNA follows: TGTGCCAGCAGCGTCGAGGGAACAGATACGCAGTATTTT.

The chain is built from TRBV9 and TRBJ1-2; the D gene is possibly TRBD1 (6 bases). Germline CDR1 SGDLS, CDR2 YYNGEE. The V end lost 0 bases, the J end lost 8 bases, and 14 bases lay between the germline ends. The CDR3 contains 14 residues. The CDR3 nucleotides read TGTGCCAGCAGCGTAGCTCGGGGGCCGAGCGGCTACACCTTC. Its translation: CASSVARGPSGYTF.

The chain combines TRBV28 with TRBJ1-5; D gene unclear. Germline CDR1 and CDR2: MDHEN and SYDVKM. This CDR3 comprises 15 residues. Trimming cost V 2 bases and J 2 bases, with 10 bases left between them. Here the CDR3 reads CASSLIKSGNQPQHF. The CDR3 coding sequence is TGTGCCAGCAGTTTAATAAAGAGCGGCAATCAGCCCCAGCATTTT.

The V call is TRBV5-6, the J call TRBJ2-3; D perhaps matches TRBD2 (6 bases). With 1 base removed from V and 4 bases from J, the gap between germline ends came to 13 bases. The CDR3 runs to 15 residues. CDR1 is SGHDT, CDR2 YYEEEE, per germline. For the CDR3, the DNA is TGTGCCAGCAGCTTGTGGAGGGATAGACCAGATACGCAGTATTTT. Protein: CASSLWRDRPDTQYF.

The chain has TRBV6-1 and TRBJ1-2; D is unclear. Looked up from germline, CDR1 is MNHNS and CDR2 is SASEGT. The CDR3 is 13 residues long. V shed 8 bases and J shed 7 bases, with 17 bases lying between them. CDR3 sequence reads: CASGVEVYSGYTF. The CDR3 nucleotides are TGTGCCAGCGGAGTAGAGGTTTACAGTGGCTACACCTTC.

V usage is TRBV11-2 and J usage is TRBJ1-6; TRBD1 agrees at 8 bases. The V gene's germline CDR1 is SGHAT and CDR2 FQNNGV. The V segment lost 5 bases and the J segment 6 bases; nucleotides outside the gene matches: 9. This CDR3 spans 16 amino acids. The CDR3 loop is CASSPRRQGLNSPLHF. As DNA, the CDR3 is TGTGCCAGCAGCCCCCGGAGACAGGGGCTTAATTCACCCCTCCACTTT.

The chain carries TRBV18 and TRBJ1-5; TRBD1 matches at 7 bases. The CDR3 consists of 15 residues. CDR1 and CDR2 from the germline V gene are KGHSH and LQKENI. Trimming took 2 bases from V and 5 from J; bases not matched to a gene: 6. CDR3 protein: CASSPGGDSDQPQHF. In nucleotides, the CDR3 is TGTGCCAGCTCACCAGGGGGGGACAGCGATCAGCCCCAGCATTTT.

The chain employs TRBV7-2 and TRBJ2-7, with 12 bases aligning to TRBD1. The V and J ends lost 4 bases and 2 bases, in that order; junction bases with no gene match: 0. This CDR3 has 14 amino acids. The germline CDR1 and CDR2 sequences are SGHTA and FQGNSA. CDR3 bases: TGTGCCAGCAGCTGGGACAGGGGGCCCTACGAGCAGTACTTC. Translating it yields CASSWDRGPYEQYF.

This rearrangement joins TRBV5-4 to TRBJ2-5, with 7 bases identical to TRBD2. The V gene's germline CDR1 is SGHNT and CDR2 YYREEE (reference sequence). This CDR3 spans 13 amino acids. V was clipped by 3 bases and J by 5 bases; unmatched bases: 4. DNA of the CDR3: TGTGCCAGCAGCTCGGTGGGGGGGGAGACCCAGTACTTC. Translating it yields CASSSVGGETQYF.

This clone showed up just a few times. The chain employs TRBV11-2 and TRBJ2-1; D may be TRBD2 (6 bases). V was cut by 5 bases and J by 8 bases, with 13 bases left in between. The CDR3 contains 13 residues. Germline loops: CDR1 SGHAT, CDR2 FQNNGV. CDR3 DNA: TGTGCCAGCAGCCCGGGACTCTCGGATGAGCAGTTCTTC. It specifies CASSPGLSDEQFF.

The chain employs TRBV5-1 and TRBJ1-6, with a weak D call TRBD1 (6 bases). Trimming took 4 bases from V and 4 from J, leaving 9 bases between them. The germline CDR1 and CDR2 sequences are SGHRS and YFSETQ. CDR3 size: 14 residues. For the CDR3, the DNA is TGCGCCAGCAGCCGGGACAATTATAATTCACCCCTCCACTTT. Its translation: CASSRDNYNSPLHF.

The genes are TRBV11-2 and TRBJ2-5, with a possible D match to TRBD1 (6 bases). Trimming stripped 5 bases from V and 2 bases from J, with 18 bases between. CDR1 and CDR2 (germline): SGHAT, FQNNGV. This CDR3 has 16 amino acids. Here the CDR3 reads CASSRGGTGRQETQYF. DNA for the CDR3: TGTGCCAGCAGCCGAGGGGGAACAGGGCGGCAAGAGACCCAGTACTTC. Drawing the rest from reference TRBV11-2 and TRBJ2-5, the complete variable domain is EAGVAQSPRYKIIEKRQSVAFWCNPISGHATLYWYQQILGQGPKLLIQFQNNGVVDDSQLPKDRFSAERLKGVDSTLKIQPAKLEDSAVYLCASSRGGTGRQETQYFGPGTRLLVL.

This chain uses TRBV7-2 with TRBJ2-4, with 7 bases that match TRBD1. Germline V gene data show CDR1 as SGHTA and CDR2 as FQGNSA. The length of the CDR3 is 14 residues. With 5 bases clipped from V and 4 bases from J, the junction kept 5 bases outside the gene matches. CDR3 coding DNA: TGTGCCAGCAGCCTGTGGACAGGAAAAAACATTCAGTACTTC. It translates to CASSLWTGKNIQYF.

In its sample, this clone was seen once. The chain employs TRBV7-2 and TRBJ2-4; the D is unclear. V gave up 7 bases and J gave up 1 base, with 11 bases separating them. The CDR3 is made up of 14 amino acids. In germline, CDR1 is SGHTA, CDR2 FQGNSA. The DNA of the CDR3 is TGTGCCAGCATGGGGAATCCGGCCAAAAACATTCAGTACTTC. It yields the protein CASMGNPAKNIQYF.

V is TRBV29-1 and J is TRBJ2-3; 8 bases agree with TRBD2. The germline V gene encodes CDR1 SQVTM and CDR2 ANQGSEA. The V and J ends lost 3 bases and 2 bases, in that order; junction bases with no gene match: 7. The CDR3 extends over 15 amino acids. CDR3 amino acids: CSVDPGGAHTDTQYF. The DNA of the CDR3 is TGCAGCGTTGATCCGGGGGGGGCACACACAGATACGCAGTATTTT.

The chain has TRBV9 and TRBJ2-2; TRBD1 might be the D (5 bases). Trimming left V 0 bases short and J 0 bases short, with 9 bases between. The germline V gene has CDR1 SGDLS and CDR2 YYNGEE. The CDR3 spans 16 residues. The chain's CDR3 is CASSVDPGTNTGELFF. CDR3 bases: TGTGCCAGCAGCGTAGATCCAGGGACGAACACCGGGGAGCTGTTTTTT.